The present T cell receptor beta chain was sequenced within a study of shared clonotypes between healthy human individuals. Overall study findings and caveats: For naive CD4 cells, approximately 5% of clonotypes were shared across a handful of donors.

Libraries were prepared by immunoSEQ multiplex PCR; TCRdb keeps only in-frame clonotypes and omits some of them. The sample yields about 2.1 million clones, about 93% seen once. Naive CD8 cells, CD45RO-negative and positively selected for CCR7, excluded terminally differentiated effector memory CD45RA+ cells. Details on this clone: Its cognate antigen is unknown.

Germline CDR1 reads SGHDT; CDR2 reads YYEEEE. This CDR3 contains 16 residues. Trimming took 6 bases from V and 6 from J; bases not matched to a gene: 14. The receptor was isolated from a man younger than 30 in good health. Some clones in this sample may be carry-over from other donors' samples. J is TRBJ2-7 and V is TRBV5-6, with 11 bases fitting TRBD2. The sample was naive CD8+ T cells from PBMCs. CDR3 sequence reads: CASTVGTGTSGIEQYF. For the CDR3, the DNA is TGTGCCAGCACCGTCGGAACCGGGACTAGCGGTATCGAGCAGTACTTC.